A selection of T cell receptor beta chains follows, all from one sample in a study of cytomegalovirus exposure and HLA in healthy donors. The method was immunoSEQ multiplex PCR; TCRdb's version includes in-frame clones alone and lacks a portion of them. The sample holds about 100,000 clones, roughly three quarters seen once. The specimen was PBMCs. These receptor sequences come from a man aged 35 to 55 in good health and CMV-seronegative. Both conserved end residues are part of each CDR3. Fields, in order: J gene, V gene, CDR3 length, D gene, clone size, CDR3 protein, CDR3 DNA. The D gene is left open where the match is weak. A row's size may be missing; if present it is once, few, many or a size class.

TRBJ1-6 | TRBV18 | 15 | NA | NA | CASSPVNSKNSPLHF | TGTGCCAGCTCACCGGTCAACAGTAAAAATTCACCCCTCCACTTT
TRBJ2-5 | TRBV7-9 | 13 | NA | NA | CASSLGPQETQYF | TGTGCCAGCAGCTTAGGGCCCCAAGAGACCCAGTACTTC
TRBJ2-1 | TRBV11-3 | 16 | TRBD2 | NA | CASSSRLAGGYNEQFF | TGTGCCAGCAGCTCCCGACTAGCGGGGGGGTACAATGAGCAGTTCTTC
TRBJ2-3 | TRBV19 | 16 | NA | NA | CASSPRLQGHTDTQYF | TGTGCCAGTAGCCCTCGTTTACAGGGTCACACAGATACGCAGTATTTT
TRBJ2-5 | TRBV5-1 | 15 | NA | NA | CASPLEGGGRETQYF | TGCGCCAGCCCCCTCGAGGGGGGGGGCCGAGAGACCCAGTACTTC
TRBJ2-5 | TRBV30 | 13 | NA | NA | CAWSVRVRETQYF | TGTGCCTGGAGTGTGCGGGTGCGAGAGACCCAGTACTTC
TRBJ2-3 | TRBV5-1 | 15 | TRBD1 | NA | CASSPDRVGTDTQYF | TGCGCCAGCAGCCCGGACAGGGTGGGCACAGATACGCAGTATTTT
TRBJ1-2 | TRBV14 | 16 | TRBD1 | NA | CASSRSGTGGPYGYTF | TGTGCCAGCAGCCGTAGCGGGACAGGGGGGCCCTATGGCTACACCTTC
TRBJ2-6 | TRBV13 | 19 | TRBD1 | NA | CASSLEWDRFRSGANVLTF | TGTGCCAGCAGCTTAGAATGGGACAGGTTCCGCTCTGGGGCCAACGTCCTGACTTTC
TRBJ1-5 | TRBV2 | 15 | NA | NA | CASREPGLNNQPQHF | TGTGCCAGCAGGGAACCGGGACTGAACAATCAGCCCCAGCATTTT
TRBJ1-5 | TRBV19 | 14 | NA | NA | CASSPGISNQPQHF | TGTGCCAGTAGTCCGGGGATTAGCAATCAGCCCCAGCATTTT
TRBJ1-5 | TRBV30 | 13 | NA | NA | CAWSGEGNQPQHF | TGTGCCTGGAGCGGGGAGGGGAATCAGCCCCAGCATTTT
TRBJ1-2 | TRBV30 | 11 | NA | NA | CAWSVGAGYTF | TGTGCCTGGAGTGTTGGAGCTGGCTACACCTTC
TRBJ1-5 | TRBV5-4 | 14 | NA | NA | CASSFAGSNQPQHF | TGTGCCAGCAGCTTCGCAGGGAGCAATCAGCCCCAGCATTTT
TRBJ1-5 | TRBV27 | 13 | NA | NA | CASRTGLNQPQHF | TGTGCCAGCAGGACCGGACTCAATCAGCCCCAGCATTTT
TRBJ1-2 | TRBV7-6 | 16 | NA | NA | CASSLGAAQSDYGYTF | TGTGCCAGCAGCTTAGGGGCAGCCCAGTCCGACTATGGCTACACCTTC
TRBJ1-2 | TRBV2 | 15 | NA | NA | CASSEAAGGDYGYTF | TGTGCCAGCAGTGAAGCGGCAGGAGGTGACTATGGCTACACCTTC
TRBJ2-7 | TRBV7-6 | 15 | TRBD2 | NA | CASSPGASGIYEQYF | TGTGCCAGCAGCCCCGGAGCTAGCGGGATCTACGAGCAGTACTTC
TRBJ1-1 | TRBV2 | 13 | NA | once | CASFLSDSRKAFF | TGTGCCAGCTTCCTTTCGGACAGCCGCAAAGCTTTCTTT
TRBJ1-1 | TRBV7-2 | 17 | NA | NA | CASSLVAQGSGNTEAFF | TGTGCCAGCAGCTTAGTAGCGCAGGGGAGCGGGAACACTGAAGCTTTCTTT
TRBJ1-2 | TRBV5-1 | 14 | TRBD1 | NA | CASSLAGQGDGYTF | TGCGCCAGCAGCTTGGCGGGACAGGGTGATGGCTACACCTTC
TRBJ1-4 | TRBV7-2 | 16 | TRBD1 | NA | CASSLAGQGPGEKLFF | TGTGCCAGCAGCTTAGCTGGACAGGGCCCGGGAGAAAAACTGTTTTTT
TRBJ1-4 | TRBV9 | 15 | NA | NA | CASSVSGGQGEKLFF | TGTGCCAGCAGCGTAAGCGGGGGGCAGGGTGAAAAACTGTTTTTT
TRBJ2-5 | TRBV4-2 | 16 | NA | NA | CASSQDFFTAAKTQYF | TGTGCCAGCAGCCAAGATTTTTTTACAGCGGCGAAGACCCAGTACTTC
TRBJ2-2 | TRBV9 | 14 | NA | NA | CASSVDPDTGELFF | TGTGCCAGCAGCGTAGATCCAGACACCGGGGAGCTGTTTTTT
TRBJ1-2 | TRBV9 | 14 | NA | NA | CASSVATGTYGYTF | TGTGCCAGCAGCGTAGCTACAGGGACGTACGGCTACACCTTC